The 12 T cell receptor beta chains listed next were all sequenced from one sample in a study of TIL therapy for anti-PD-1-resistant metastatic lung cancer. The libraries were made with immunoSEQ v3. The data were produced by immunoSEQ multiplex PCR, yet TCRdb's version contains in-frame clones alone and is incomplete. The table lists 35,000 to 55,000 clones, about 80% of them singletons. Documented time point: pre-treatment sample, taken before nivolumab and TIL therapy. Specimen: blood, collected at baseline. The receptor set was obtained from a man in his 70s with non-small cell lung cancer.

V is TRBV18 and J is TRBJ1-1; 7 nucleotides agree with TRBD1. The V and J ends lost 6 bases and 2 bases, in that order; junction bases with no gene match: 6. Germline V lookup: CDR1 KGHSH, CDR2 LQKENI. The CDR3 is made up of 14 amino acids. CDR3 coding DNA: TGTGCCAGCTCGTTCAGGGGGTTCAACACTGAAGCTTTCTTT. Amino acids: CASSFRGFNTEAFF. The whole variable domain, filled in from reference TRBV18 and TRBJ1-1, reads NAGVMQNPRHLVRRRGQEARLRCSPMKGHSHVYWYRQLPEEGLKFMVYLQKENIIDESGMPKERFSAEFPKEGPSILRIQQVVRGDSAAYFCASSFRGFNTEAFFGQGTRLTVV.

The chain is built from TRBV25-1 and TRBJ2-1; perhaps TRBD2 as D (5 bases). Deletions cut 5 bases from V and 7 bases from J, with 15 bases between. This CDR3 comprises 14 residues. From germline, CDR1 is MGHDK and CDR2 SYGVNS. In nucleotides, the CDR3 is TGTGCCAGCAGTAGTGGACTCAACCTAAATGAGCAGTTCTTC. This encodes CASSSGLNLNEQFF. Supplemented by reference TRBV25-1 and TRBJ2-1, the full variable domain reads EADIYQTPRYLVIGTGKKITLECSQTMGHDKMYWYQQDPGMELHLIHYSYGVNSTEKGDLSSESTVSRIRTEHFPLTLESARPSHTSQYLCASSSGLNLNEQFFGPGTRLTVL.

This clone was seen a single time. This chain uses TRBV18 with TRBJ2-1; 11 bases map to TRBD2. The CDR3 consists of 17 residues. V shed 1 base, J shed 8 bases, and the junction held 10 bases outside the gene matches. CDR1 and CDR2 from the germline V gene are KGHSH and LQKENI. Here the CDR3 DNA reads TGTGCCAGCTCACCACGACTGACTAGCGGGAACCTCCATGAGCAGTTCTTC. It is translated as CASSPRLTSGNLHEQFF. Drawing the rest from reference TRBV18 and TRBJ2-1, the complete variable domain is NAGVMQNPRHLVRRRGQEARLRCSPMKGHSHVYWYRQLPEEGLKFMVYLQKENIIDESGMPKERFSAEFPKEGPSILRIQQVVRGDSAAYFCASSPRLTSGNLHEQFFGPGTRLTVL.

The CDR3 coding sequence is TGTGCCAGCAGTTACGCGGGAGAAGGCAATGAGCAGTTCTTC. This codes for CASSYAGEGNEQFF. The rearrangement joins TRBV6-6 to TRBJ2-1; 7 bases line up with TRBD2. From germline, CDR1 is MNHNY and CDR2 SVGAGI (reference sequence). This CDR3 contains 14 residues. V lost 2 bases to trimming and J lost 6 bases; unmatched junction nucleotides: 4.

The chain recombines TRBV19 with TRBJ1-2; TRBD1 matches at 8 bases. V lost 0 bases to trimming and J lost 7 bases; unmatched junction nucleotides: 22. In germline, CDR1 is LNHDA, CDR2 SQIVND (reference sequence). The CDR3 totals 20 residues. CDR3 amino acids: CASSIDSRWASTGDFFGYTF. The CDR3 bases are TGTGCCAGTAGTATAGATTCACGTTGGGCGTCGACAGGGGATTTCTTTGGCTACACCTTC. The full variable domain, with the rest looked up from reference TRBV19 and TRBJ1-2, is DGGITQSPKYLFRKEGQNVTLSCEQNLNHDAMYWYRQDPGQGLRLIYYSQIVNDFQKGDIAEGYSVSREKKESFPLTVTSAQKNPTAFYLCASSIDSRWASTGDFFGYTFGSGTRLTVV.

In nucleotides, the CDR3 is TGTGCCAGCAGCCCGGGACAGGCCTACGAGCAGTACTTC. Amino acid sequence: CASSPGQAYEQYF. The V gene is TRBV11-2, the J gene TRBJ2-7, with 8 bases fitting TRBD1. This CDR3 is 13 amino acids long. Germline V gene data show CDR1 as SGHAT and CDR2 as FQNNGV. J lost 2 bases, V lost 5 bases, and 2 bases had no gene match.

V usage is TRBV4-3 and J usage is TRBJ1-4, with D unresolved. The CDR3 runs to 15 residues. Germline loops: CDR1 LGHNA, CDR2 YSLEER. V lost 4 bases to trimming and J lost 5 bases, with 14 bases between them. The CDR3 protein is CASSRALGGNEKLFF. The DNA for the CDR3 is TGCGCCAGCAGCCGAGCCCTTGGAGGGAATGAAAAACTGTTTTTT.

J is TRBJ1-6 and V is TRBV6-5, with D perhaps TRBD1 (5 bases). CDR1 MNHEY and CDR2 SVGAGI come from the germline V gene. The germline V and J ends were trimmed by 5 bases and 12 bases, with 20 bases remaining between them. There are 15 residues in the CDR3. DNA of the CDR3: TGTGCCAGCAGTCCGTCTGGACAAGGGCCTAGACCCCTCCACTTT. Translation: CASSPSGQGPRPLHF.

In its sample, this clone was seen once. CDR3 protein: CASSFLHRFNTEAFF. In DNA form, the CDR3 reads TGTGCCAGCAGTTTTCTCCACAGGTTCAACACTGAAGCTTTCTTT. The chain has TRBV28 and TRBJ1-1; TRBD1 is a possible D gene (5 bases). The CDR3 is 15 amino acids. Germline assignment: CDR1 MDHEN and CDR2 SYDVKM. V lost 3 bases and J lost 2, with 13 bases in between.

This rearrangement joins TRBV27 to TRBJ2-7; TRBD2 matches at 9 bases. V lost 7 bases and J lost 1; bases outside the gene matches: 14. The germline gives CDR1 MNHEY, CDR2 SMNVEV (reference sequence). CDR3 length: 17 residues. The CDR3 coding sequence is TGTGCCAGCAAAATAGGTGCTAGCGGGAAAGGATCCTACGAGCAGTACTTC. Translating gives CASKIGASGKGSYEQYF.

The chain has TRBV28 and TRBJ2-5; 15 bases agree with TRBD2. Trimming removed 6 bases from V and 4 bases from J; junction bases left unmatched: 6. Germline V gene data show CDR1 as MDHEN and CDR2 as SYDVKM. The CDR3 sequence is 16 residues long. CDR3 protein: CASRRTSGRVGETQYF. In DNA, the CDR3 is TGTGCCAGCAGGCGGACTAGCGGGAGGGTGGGAGAGACCCAGTACTTC.

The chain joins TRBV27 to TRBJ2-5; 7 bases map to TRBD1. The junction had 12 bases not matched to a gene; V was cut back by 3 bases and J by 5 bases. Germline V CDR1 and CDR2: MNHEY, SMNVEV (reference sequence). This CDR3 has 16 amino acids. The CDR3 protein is CASSFSHRGIGETQYF. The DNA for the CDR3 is TGTGCCAGCAGTTTCAGCCACAGGGGCATTGGGGAGACCCAGTACTTC.